The present T cell receptor beta chain was sequenced within a study of T cell responses to AZD1222 COVID-19 vaccine. The study's findings and limits: Possibly, clonal diversity was underestimated; donors were largely white British and included more females. At study baseline, merely five or six AZD1222 recipients were seropositive.

The CDR3 sequence is 16 residues long. The germline V and J ends were trimmed by 5 bases and 11 bases, with 28 bases remaining between them. Germline CDR1 MNHEY, CDR2 SMNVEV (reference sequence). The assay was immunoSEQ multiplex PCR, and TCRdb's table has in-frame clones only and misses some. There are under 95,000 clones in the sample; approximately 88% occur only once, and roughly 15% lies in the top ten. Details on this clone: Its antigen remains unidentified.

This rearrangement joins TRBV27 to TRBJ2-7; perhaps TRBD2 as D (6 bases). The clonotype originates from an adult in good health. This specimen was peripheral blood, taken on day 0 of AZD1222 vaccination. CDR3 protein: CASSLTRGPTSSSEYF. As DNA, the CDR3 is TGTGCCAGCAGTCTCACGCGGGGCCCTACGAGCAGTAGTGAGTACTTC.